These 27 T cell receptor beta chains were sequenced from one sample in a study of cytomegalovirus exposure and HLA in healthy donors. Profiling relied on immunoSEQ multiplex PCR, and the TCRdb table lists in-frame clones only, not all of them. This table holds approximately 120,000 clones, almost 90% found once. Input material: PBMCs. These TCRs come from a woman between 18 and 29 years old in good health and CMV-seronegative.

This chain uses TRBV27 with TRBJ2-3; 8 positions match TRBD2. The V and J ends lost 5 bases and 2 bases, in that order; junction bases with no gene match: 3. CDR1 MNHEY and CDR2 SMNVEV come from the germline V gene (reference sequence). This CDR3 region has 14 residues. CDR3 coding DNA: TGTGCCAGCAGTGGGACTAGGAACACAGATACGCAGTATTTT. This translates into CASSGTRNTDTQYF.

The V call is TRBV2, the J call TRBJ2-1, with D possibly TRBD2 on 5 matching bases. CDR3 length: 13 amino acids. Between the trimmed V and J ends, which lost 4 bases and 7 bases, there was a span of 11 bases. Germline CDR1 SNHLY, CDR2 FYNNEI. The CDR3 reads CASSVLAGNEQFF. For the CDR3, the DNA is TGTGCCAGCAGTGTCCTCGCGGGTAATGAGCAGTTCTTC.

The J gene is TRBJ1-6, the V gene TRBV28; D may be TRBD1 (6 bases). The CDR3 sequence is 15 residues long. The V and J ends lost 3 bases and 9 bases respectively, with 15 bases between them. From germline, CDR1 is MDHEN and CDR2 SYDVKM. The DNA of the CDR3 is TGTGCCAGCAGTTTCCAACAGGGAACGACTTCACCCCTCCACTTT. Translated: CASSFQQGTTSPLHF. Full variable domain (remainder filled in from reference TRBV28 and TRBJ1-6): DVKVTQSSRYLVKRTGEKVFLECVQDMDHENMFWYRQDPGLGLRLIYFSYDVKMKEKGDIPEGYSVSREKKERFSLILESASTNQTSMYLCASSFQQGTTSPLHFGNGTRLTVT.

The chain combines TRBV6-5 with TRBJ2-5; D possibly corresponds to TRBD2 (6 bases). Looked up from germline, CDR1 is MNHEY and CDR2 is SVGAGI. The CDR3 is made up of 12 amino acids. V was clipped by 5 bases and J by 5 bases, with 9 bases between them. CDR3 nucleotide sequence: TGTGCCAGCAGTGGGAGGACGGAGACCCAGTACTTC. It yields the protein CASSGRTETQYF.

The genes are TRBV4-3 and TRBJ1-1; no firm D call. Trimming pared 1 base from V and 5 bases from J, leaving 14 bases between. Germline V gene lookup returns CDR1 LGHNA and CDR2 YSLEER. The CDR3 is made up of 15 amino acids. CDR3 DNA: TGCGCCAGCAGCCAAGGTTCCGCCGAACAGACTGAAGCTTTCTTT. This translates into CASSQGSAEQTEAFF.

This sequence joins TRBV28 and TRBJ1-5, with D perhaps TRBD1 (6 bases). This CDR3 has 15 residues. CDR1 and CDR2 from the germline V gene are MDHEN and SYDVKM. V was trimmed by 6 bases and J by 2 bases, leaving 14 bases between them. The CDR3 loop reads CASRKGGSGNQPQHF. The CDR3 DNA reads TGTGCCAGCAGGAAAGGGGGTTCGGGCAATCAGCCCCAGCATTTT.

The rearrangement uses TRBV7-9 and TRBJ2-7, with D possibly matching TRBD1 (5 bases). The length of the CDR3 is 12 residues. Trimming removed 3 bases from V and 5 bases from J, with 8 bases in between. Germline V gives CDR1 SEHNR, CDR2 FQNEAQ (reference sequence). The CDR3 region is CASSFQGDEQYF. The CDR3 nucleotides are TGTGCCAGCAGCTTCCAAGGGGACGAGCAGTACTTC.

The CDR3 DNA is TGTGCCAGTAGTCCCCGGGGATGGGATGGTGGCTACACCTTC. It codes for CASSPRGWDGGYTF. The chain recombines TRBV19 with TRBJ1-2, with D hard to call. Trimming left V 5 bases short and J 7 bases short, with 17 bases between. There are 14 residues in the CDR3. From germline, CDR1 is LNHDA and CDR2 SQIVND (reference sequence).

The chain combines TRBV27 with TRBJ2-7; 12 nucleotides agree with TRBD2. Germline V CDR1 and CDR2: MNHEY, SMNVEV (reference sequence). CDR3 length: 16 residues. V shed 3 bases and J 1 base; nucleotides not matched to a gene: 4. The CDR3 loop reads CASSLSGTSGSYEQYF. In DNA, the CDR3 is TGTGCCAGCAGTTTGTCCGGGACTAGCGGGTCCTACGAGCAGTACTTC.

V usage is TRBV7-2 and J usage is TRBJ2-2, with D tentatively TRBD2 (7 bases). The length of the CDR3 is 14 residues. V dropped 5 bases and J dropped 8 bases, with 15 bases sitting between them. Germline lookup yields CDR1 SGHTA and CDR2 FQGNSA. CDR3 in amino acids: CASSHMGGLGELFF. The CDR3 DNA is TGTGCCAGCAGCCATATGGGGGGGCTTGGGGAGCTGTTTTTT.

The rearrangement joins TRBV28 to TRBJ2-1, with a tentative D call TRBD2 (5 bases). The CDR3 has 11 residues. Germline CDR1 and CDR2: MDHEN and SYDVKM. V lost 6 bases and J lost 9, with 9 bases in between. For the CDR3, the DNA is TGTGCCAGCAGGGGAGAAGGTGAGCAGTTCTTC. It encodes CASRGEGEQFF. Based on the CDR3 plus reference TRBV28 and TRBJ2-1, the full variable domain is DVKVTQSSRYLVKRTGEKVFLECVQDMDHENMFWYRQDPGLGLRLIYFSYDVKMKEKGDIPEGYSVSREKKERFSLILESASTNQTSMYLCASRGEGEQFFGPGTRLTVL.

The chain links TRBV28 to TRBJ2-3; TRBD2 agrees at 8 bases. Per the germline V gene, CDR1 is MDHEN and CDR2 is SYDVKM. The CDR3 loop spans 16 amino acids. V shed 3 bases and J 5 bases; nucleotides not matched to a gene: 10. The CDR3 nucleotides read TGTGCCAGCAGTTTTCCCGGGGGGGCTACGGTAGATACGCAGTATTTT. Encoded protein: CASSFPGGATVDTQYF.

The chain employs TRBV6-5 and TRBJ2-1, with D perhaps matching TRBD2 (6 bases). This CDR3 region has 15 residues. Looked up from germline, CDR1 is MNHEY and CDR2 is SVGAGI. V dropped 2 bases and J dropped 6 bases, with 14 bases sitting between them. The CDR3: CASSYQPGVSNEQFF. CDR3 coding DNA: TGTGCCAGCAGTTACCAGCCGGGGGTAAGCAATGAGCAGTTCTTC.

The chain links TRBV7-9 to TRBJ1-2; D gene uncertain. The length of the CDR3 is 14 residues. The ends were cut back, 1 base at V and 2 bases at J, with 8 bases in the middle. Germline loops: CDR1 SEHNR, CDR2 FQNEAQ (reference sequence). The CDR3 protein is CASSLGGVNYGYTF. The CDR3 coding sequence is TGTGCCAGCAGCTTAGGCGGAGTCAACTATGGCTACACCTTC. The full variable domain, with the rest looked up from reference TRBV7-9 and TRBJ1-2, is DTGVSQNPRHKITKRGQNVTFRCDPISEHNRLYWYRQTLGQGPEFLTYFQNEAQLEKSRLLSDRFSAERPKGSFSTLEIQRTEQGDSAMYLCASSLGGVNYGYTFGSGTRLTVV.

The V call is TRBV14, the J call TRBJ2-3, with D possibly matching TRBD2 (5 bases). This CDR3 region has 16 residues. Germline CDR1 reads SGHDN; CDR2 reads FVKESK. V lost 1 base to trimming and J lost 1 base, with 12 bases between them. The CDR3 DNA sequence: TGTGCCAGCAGCCAAGGAGACGGGATCCGCACAGATACGCAGTATTTT. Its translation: CASSQGDGIRTDTQYF.

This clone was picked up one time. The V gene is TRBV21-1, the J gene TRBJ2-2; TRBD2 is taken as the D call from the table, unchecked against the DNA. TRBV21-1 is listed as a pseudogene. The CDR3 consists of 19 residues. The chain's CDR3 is CASSPPARGAGVNTGELFF. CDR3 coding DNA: TGTGCCAGCAGCCCCCCAGCGCGGGGAGCGGGGGTGAACACCGGGGAGCTGTTTTTT.

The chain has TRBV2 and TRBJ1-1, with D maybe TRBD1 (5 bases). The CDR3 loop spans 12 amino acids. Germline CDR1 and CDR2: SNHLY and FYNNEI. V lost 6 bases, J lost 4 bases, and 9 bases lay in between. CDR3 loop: CASSLDSTEAFF. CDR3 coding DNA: TGTGCCAGCAGCCTCGACAGCACTGAAGCTTTCTTT.

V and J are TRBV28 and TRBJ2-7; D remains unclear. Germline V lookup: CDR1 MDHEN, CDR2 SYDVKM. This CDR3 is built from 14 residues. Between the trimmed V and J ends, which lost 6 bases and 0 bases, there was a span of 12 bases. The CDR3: CASSILVSSYEQYF. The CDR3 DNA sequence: TGTGCCAGCAGCATCCTAGTGAGCTCCTACGAGCAGTACTTC.

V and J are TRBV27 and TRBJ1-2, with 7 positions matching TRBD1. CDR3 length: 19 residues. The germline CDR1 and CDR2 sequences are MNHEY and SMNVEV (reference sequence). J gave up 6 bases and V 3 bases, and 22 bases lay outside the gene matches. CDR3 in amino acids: CASSFNLVGQRGRLDGYTF. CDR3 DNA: TGTGCCAGCAGTTTTAACTTGGTGGGACAGCGTGGGCGGTTAGATGGCTACACCTTC.

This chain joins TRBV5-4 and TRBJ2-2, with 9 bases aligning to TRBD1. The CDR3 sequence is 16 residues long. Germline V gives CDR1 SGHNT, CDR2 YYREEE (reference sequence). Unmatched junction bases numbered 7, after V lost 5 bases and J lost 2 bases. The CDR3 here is CASSNDRGINTGELFF. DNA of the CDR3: TGTGCCAGCAGTAATGACAGGGGGATCAACACCGGGGAGCTGTTTTTT.

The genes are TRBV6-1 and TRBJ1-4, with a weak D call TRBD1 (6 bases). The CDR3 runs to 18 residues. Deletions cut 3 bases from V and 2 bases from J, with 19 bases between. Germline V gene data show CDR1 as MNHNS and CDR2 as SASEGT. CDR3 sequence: CASSEGGGSVGTNEKLFF. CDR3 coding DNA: TGTGCCAGCAGTGAGGGAGGGGGGAGCGTTGGGACTAATGAAAAACTGTTTTTT.

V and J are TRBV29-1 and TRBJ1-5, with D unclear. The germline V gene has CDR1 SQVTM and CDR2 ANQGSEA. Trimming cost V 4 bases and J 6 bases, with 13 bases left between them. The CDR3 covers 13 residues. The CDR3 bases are TGCAGCGTTGGGGAGGGAATTGGTCAGCCCCAGCATTTT. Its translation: CSVGEGIGQPQHF.

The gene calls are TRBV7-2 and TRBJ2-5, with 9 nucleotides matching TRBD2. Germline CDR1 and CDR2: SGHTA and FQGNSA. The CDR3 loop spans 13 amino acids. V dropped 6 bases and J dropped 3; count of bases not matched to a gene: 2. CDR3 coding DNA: TGTGCCAGCAGTCGACTAGCGGAAGAGACCCAGTACTTC. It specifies CASSRLAEETQYF.

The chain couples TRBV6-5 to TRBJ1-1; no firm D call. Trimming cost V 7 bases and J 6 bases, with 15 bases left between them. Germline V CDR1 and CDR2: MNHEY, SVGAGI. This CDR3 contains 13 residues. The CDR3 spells CASTPPGRAEAFF. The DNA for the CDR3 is TGTGCCAGCACCCCCCCGGGGAGGGCTGAAGCTTTCTTT.

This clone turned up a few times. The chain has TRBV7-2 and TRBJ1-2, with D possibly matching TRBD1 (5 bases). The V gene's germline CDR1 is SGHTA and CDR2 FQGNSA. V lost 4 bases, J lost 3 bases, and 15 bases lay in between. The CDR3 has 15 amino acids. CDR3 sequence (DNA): TGTGCCAGCAGCTCGCCAGGGTTGGGGTACTATGGCTACACCTTC. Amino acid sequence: CASSSPGLGYYGYTF.

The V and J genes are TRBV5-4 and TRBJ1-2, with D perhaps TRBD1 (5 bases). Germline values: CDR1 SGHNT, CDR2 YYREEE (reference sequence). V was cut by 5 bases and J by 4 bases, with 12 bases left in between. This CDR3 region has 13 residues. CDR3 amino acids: CASRDAGGYGYTF. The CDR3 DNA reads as TGTGCCAGCAGGGATGCGGGGGGCTATGGCTACACCTTC.

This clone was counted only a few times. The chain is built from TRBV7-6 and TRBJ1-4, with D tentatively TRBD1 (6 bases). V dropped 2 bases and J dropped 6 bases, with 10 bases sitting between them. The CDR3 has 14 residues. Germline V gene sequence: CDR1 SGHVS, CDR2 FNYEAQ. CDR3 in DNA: TGTGCCAGCAGCTTACGGGCAGGGGATGAAAAACTGTTTTTT. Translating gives CASSLRAGDEKLFF.